This T cell receptor (delta chain) was captured by sequencing in a study of gamma-delta T cells after stem cell transplantation (dated by TCRdb to about 2016). The CDR3, from cysteine to phenylalanine, totals 14 residues. CDR3 DNA only is kept here, 42 bases in frame from base 1. V gives up 1 base and J gives up 8 bases, and the segment between their germline ends measures 16 bases. The germline V gene supplies CDR1 GEAIGNYY and CDR2 EKD. This clone was picked up a small number of times. Its target antigen remains unknown. Base quality data are lacking; no much larger clone is found one base away. The protocol used for the library was RT-PCR. TCRdb shows the sequencer as Illumina MiSeq. After TCRdb called clones again from the public reads with CATT, rows with identical DNA were merged. This sample holds over a thousand delta-chain clones; about 3% were observed only once. The ten largest clones represent about 31% of the sample.

The sequence was obtained from a human donor. It is not recorded whose cells these are; they may come from a transplant donor. Recombination connected TRDV2 to TRDJ1; the D region possibly corresponds to TRDD3 (6 bases align). The specimen was gamma-delta T cells. The DNA is TGTGCCTGTGACACGCTTGGGGGCCAAGACAAACTCATCTTT. Its coded protein is CACDTLGGQDKLIF.